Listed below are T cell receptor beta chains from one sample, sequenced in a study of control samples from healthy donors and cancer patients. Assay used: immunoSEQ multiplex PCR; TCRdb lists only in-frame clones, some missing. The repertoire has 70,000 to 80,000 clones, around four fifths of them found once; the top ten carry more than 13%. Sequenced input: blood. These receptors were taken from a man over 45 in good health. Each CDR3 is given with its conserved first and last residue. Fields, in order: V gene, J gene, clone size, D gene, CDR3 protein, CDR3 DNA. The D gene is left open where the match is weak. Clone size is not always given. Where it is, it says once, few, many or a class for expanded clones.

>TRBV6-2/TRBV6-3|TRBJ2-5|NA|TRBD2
CASSYFPAGGPSETQYF
TGTGCCAGCAGTTACTTTCCAGCGGGAGGGCCATCGGAGACCCAGTACTTC
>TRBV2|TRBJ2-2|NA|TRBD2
CASSGLAFTGELFF
TGTGCCAGCAGCGGACTAGCCTTCACCGGGGAGCTGTTTTTT
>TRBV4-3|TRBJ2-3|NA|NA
CASSQAGSADTQYF
TGCGCCAGCAGCCAAGCTGGGAGTGCAGATACGCAGTATTTT
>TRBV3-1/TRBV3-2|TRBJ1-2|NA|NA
CASSFGVQGGEHYGYTF
TGTGCCAGCAGTTTCGGAGTACAGGGTGGGGAACACTATGGCTACACCTTC
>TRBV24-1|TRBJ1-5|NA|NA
CATQDYSNQPQHF
TGTGCCACGCAGGATTATAGCAATCAGCCCCAGCATTTT
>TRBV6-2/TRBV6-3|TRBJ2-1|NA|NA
CASSYSYEQFF
TGTGCCAGCAGTTACTCCTATGAGCAGTTCTTC
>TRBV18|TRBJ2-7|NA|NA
CASSPSYGSGEQYF
TGTGCCAGCTCACCAAGTTACGGGAGTGGGGAGCAGTACTTC
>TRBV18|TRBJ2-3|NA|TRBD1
CASSRQGRTDTQYF
TGTGCCAGCTCACGACAGGGACGCACAGATACGCAGTATTTT
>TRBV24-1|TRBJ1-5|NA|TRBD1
CATSESGGWGAQPQHF
TGTGCCACCAGTGAGTCAGGGGGCTGGGGGGCTCAGCCCCAGCATTTT
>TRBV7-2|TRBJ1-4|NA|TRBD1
CASSYDRGRGEKLFF
TGTGCCAGCAGCTACGACAGGGGGCGAGGGGAAAAACTGTTTTTT
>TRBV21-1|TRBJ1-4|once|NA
CASSRTATNEKLFF
TGTGCCAGCAGCAGGACAGCAACTAATGAAAAACTGTTTTTT
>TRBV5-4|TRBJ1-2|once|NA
CASSLDSGLNYGYTF
TGTGCCAGCAGCCTGGACAGCGGGCTGAACTATGGCTACACCTTC
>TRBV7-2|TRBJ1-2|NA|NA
CASSPSRGSGYGYTF
TGTGCCAGCAGCCCCTCGAGGGGTTCGGGCTATGGCTACACCTTC
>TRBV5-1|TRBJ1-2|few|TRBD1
CASRPGQGLGGIYGYTF
TGCGCCAGCAGGCCCGGACAGGGCTTGGGAGGGATCTATGGCTACACCTTC
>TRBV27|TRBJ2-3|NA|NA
CASTRGAGRFLDTQYF
TGTGCCAGCACCCGAGGTGCTGGGAGGTTTTTAGATACGCAGTATTTT
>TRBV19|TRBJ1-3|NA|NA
CASSISGSGNTIYF
TGTGCCAGTAGTATTTCAGGTTCTGGAAACACCATATATTTT
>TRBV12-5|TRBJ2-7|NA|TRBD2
CASGLAGGQEQYF
TGTGCTAGTGGCTTAGCGGGAGGGCAAGAGCAGTACTTC
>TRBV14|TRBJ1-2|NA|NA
CASSQLRTYGYTF
TGTGCCAGCAGCCAACTCAGGACCTATGGCTACACCTTC
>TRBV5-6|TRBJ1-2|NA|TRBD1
CASNIGTGLGYTF
TGTGCCAGCAATATAGGGACAGGGCTTGGCTACACCTTC
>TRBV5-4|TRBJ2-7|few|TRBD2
CASSLAGTNYEQYF
TGTGCCAGCAGCCTTGCCGGGACTAACTACGAGCAGTACTTC
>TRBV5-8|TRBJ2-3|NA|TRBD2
CASSLGLAVDTQYF
TGTGCCAGCAGCTTGGGGCTAGCGGTAGATACGCAGTATTTT
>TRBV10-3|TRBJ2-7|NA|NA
CAISESGTPSYEQYF
TGTGCCATCAGTGAATCGGGGACCCCATCCTACGAGCAGTACTTC
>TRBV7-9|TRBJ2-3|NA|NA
CASSRDSEDTQYF
TGTGCCAGCAGCCGGGACTCCGAAGATACGCAGTATTTT
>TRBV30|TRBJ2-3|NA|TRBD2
CAWSTGLAGGWDTQYF
TGTGCCTGGAGTACGGGACTAGCGGGAGGATGGGATACGCAGTATTTT
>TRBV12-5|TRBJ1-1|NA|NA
CASGDPQGANTEAFF
TGTGCTAGTGGTGACCCTCAGGGTGCTAACACTGAAGCTTTCTTT
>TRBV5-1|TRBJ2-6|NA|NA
CASSLGDGASGANVLTF
TGCGCCAGCAGCTTGGGGGACGGCGCCTCTGGGGCCAACGTCCTGACTTTC